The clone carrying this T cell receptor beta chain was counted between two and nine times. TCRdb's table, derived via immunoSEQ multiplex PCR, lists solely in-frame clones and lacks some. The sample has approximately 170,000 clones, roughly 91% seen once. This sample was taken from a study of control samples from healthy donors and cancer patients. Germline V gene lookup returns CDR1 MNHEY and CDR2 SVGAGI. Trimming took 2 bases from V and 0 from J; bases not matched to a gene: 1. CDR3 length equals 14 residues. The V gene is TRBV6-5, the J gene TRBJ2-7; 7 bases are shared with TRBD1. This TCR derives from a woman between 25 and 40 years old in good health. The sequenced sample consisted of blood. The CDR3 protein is CASSYRDSSYEQYF. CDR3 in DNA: TGTGCCAGCAGTTACCGGGACAGCTCCTACGAGCAGTACTTC.